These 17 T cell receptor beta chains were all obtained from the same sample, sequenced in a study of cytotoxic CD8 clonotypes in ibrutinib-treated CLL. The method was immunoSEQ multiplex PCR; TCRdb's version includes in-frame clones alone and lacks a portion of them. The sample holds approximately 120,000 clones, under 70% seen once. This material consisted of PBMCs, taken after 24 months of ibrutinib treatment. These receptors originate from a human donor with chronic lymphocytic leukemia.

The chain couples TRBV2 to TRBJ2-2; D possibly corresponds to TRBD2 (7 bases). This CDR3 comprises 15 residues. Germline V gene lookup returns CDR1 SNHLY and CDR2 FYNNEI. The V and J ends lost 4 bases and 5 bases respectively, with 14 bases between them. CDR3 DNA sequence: TGTGCCAGCAGTGGTACGGGGGGCAGTACCGGGGAGCTGTTTTTT. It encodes CASSGTGGSTGELFF.

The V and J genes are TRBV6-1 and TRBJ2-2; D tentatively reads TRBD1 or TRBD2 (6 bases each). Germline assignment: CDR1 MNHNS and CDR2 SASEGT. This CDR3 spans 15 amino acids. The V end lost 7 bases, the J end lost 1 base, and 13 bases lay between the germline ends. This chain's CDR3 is CASITGRQNTGELFF. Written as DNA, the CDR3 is TGTGCCAGCATAACAGGGAGGCAGAACACCGGGGAGCTGTTTTTT.

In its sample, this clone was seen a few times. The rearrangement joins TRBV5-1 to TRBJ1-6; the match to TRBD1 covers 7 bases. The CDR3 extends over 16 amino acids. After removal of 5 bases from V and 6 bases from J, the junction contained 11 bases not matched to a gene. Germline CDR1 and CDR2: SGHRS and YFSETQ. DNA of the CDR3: TGCGCCAGCAGGATCGTACCGGGACAGACTAATTCACCCCTCCACTTT. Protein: CASRIVPGQTNSPLHF.

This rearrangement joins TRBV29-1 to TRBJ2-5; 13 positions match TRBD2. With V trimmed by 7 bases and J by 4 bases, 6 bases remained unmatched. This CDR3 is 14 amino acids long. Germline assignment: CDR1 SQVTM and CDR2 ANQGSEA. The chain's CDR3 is CSAPTSGGAETQYF. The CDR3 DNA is TGCAGCGCCCCTACTAGCGGGGGGGCAGAGACCCAGTACTTC. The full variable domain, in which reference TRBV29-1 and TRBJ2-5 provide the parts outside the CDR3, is SAVISQKPSRDICQRGTSLTIQCQVDSQVTMMFWYRQQPGQSLTLIATANQGSEATYESGFVIDKFPISRPNLTFSTLTVSNMSPEDSSIYLCSAPTSGGAETQYFGPGTRLLVL.

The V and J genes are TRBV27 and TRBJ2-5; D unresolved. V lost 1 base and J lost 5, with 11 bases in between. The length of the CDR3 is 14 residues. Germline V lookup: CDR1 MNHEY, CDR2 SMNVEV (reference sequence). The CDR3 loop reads CASSLFYGLETQYF. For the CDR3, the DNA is TGTGCCAGCAGTTTATTTTACGGTCTGGAGACCCAGTACTTC.

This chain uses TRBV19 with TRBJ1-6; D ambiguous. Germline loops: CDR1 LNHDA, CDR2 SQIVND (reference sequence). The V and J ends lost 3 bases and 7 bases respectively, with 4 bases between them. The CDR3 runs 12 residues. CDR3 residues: CASSIGNSPLHF. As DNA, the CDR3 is TGTGCCAGTAGTATCGGGAATTCACCCCTCCACTTT.

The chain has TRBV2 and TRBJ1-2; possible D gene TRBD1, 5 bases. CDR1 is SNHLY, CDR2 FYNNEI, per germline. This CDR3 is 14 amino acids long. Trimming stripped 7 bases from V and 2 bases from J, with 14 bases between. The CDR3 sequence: CASTNGDLNYGYTF. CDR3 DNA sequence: TGTGCCAGCACAAATGGGGACCTCAACTATGGCTACACCTTC.

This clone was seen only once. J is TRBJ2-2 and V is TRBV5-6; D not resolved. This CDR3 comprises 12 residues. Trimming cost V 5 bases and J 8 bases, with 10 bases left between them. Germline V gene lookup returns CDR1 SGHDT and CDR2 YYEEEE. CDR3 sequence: CASSQRRGELFF. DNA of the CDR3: TGTGCCAGCAGTCAAAGGCGGGGGGAGCTGTTTTTT.

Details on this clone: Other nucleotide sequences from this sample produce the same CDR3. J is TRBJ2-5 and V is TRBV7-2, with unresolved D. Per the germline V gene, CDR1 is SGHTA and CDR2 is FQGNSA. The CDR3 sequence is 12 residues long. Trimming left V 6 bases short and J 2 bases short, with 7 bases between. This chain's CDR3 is CASSVVQETQYF. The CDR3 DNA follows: TGTGCCAGCAGTGTAGTGCAAGAGACCCAGTACTTC.

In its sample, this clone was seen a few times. This chain's CDR3 is CAGRDRVKETQYF. The DNA of the CDR3 is TGTGCCGGCCGGGACAGGGTAAAAGAGACCCAGTACTTC. J is TRBJ2-5 and V is TRBV28; TRBD1 matches 9 bases. With 11 bases clipped from V and 3 bases from J, the junction kept 7 bases outside the gene matches. Germline V CDR1 and CDR2: MDHEN, SYDVKM. This CDR3 comprises 13 residues.

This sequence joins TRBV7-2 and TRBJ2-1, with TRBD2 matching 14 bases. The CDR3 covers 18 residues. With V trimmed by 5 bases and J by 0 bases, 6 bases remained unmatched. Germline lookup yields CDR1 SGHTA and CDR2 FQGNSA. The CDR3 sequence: CASSTTSGGESSYNEQFF. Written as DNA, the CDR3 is TGTGCCAGCAGCACGACTAGCGGGGGGGAAAGCTCCTACAATGAGCAGTTCTTC. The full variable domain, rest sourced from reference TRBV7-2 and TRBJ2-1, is GAGVSQSPSNKVTEKGKDVELRCDPISGHTALYWYRQSLGQGLEFLIYFQGNSAPDKSGLPSDRFSAERTGGSVSTLTIQRTQQEDSAVYLCASSTTSGGESSYNEQFFGPGTRLTVL.

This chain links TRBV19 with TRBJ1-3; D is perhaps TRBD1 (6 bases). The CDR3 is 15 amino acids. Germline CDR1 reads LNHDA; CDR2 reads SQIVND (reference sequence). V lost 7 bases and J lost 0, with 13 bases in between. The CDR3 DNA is TGTGCCAGTACTGAAAAAGGGGGCTCTGGAAACACCATATATTTT. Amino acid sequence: CASTEKGGSGNTIYF.

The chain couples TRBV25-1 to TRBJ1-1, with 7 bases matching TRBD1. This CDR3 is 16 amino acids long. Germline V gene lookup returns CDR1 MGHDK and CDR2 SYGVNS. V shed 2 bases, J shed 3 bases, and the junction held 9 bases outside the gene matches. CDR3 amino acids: CASSEAGGRFYTEAFF. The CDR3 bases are TGTGCCAGCAGTGAAGCAGGGGGAAGGTTTTACACTGAAGCTTTCTTT.

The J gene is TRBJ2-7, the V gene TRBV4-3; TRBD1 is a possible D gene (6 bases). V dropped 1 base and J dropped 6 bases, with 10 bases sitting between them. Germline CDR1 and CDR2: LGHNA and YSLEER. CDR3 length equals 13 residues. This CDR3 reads CASSQAGDTEQYF. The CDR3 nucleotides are TGCGCCAGCAGCCAAGCAGGGGACACCGAGCAGTACTTC.

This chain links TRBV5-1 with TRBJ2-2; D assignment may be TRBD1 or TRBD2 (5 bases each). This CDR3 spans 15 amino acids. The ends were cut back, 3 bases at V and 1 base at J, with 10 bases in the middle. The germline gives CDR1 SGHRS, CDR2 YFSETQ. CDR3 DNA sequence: TGCGCCAGCAGCTACGGGACGTTGAACACCGGGGAGCTGTTTTTT. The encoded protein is CASSYGTLNTGELFF.

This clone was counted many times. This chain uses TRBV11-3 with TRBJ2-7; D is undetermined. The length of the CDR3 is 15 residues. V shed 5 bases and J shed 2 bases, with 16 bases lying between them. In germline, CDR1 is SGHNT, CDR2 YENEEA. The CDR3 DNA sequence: TGTGCCAGCAGCGAACCAAACAGTCATCCCTACGAGCAGTACTTC. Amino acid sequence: CASSEPNSHPYEQYF.

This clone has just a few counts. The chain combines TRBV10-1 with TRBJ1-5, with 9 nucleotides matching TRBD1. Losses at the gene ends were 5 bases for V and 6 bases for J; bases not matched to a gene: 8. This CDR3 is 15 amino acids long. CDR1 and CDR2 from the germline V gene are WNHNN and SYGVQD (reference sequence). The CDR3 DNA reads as TGCGCCAGCAGTTCTGGGACAGGGTTCGTTCAGCCCCAGCATTTT. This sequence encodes CASSSGTGFVQPQHF.